Presented here are 24 T cell receptor beta chains from one specimen sequenced in a study of blood T cell repertoires in COVID-19. Using immunoSEQ multiplex PCR, the repertoire was profiled, and TCRdb retains in-frame clones only, with some absent. Of approximately 69,000 clones in the sample, roughly four fifths were seen once. The sample comprised peripheral blood. Every receptor here comes from a man in his forties or fifties with COVID-19, enrolled during active disease.

CDR3 residues: CATGQGGSETQYF. CDR3 DNA sequence: TGTGCCACGGGACAGGGGGGCAGCGAGACCCAGTACTTC. V is TRBV19 and J is TRBJ2-5; TRBD1 matches at 11 bases. Germline V gene sequence: CDR1 LNHDA, CDR2 SQIVND (reference sequence). With V trimmed by 10 bases and J by 5 bases, 6 bases remained unmatched. This CDR3 region has 13 residues.

The rearrangement links TRBV7-9 to TRBJ2-7; no definite D call. Trimming took 5 bases from V and 5 from J, leaving 13 bases between them. This CDR3 contains 13 residues. The V gene's germline CDR1 is SEHNR and CDR2 FQNEAQ (reference sequence). The CDR3 here is CASSLMGAHEQYF. Here the CDR3 DNA reads TGTGCCAGCAGCCTGATGGGCGCACACGAGCAGTACTTC.

The CDR3 coding sequence is TGTGCCAGCAGCTTGTACCCGGGACAGGGGGCTGTCGGGGAGCTGTTTTTT. It specifies CASSLYPGQGAVGELFF. This chain joins TRBV5-6 and TRBJ2-2; 12 nucleotides match TRBD1. This CDR3 spans 17 amino acids. Germline loops: CDR1 SGHDT, CDR2 YYEEEE. The ends lost 1 base at V and 7 bases at J; junction bases unmatched: 8.

This clone was seen only once. V gene TRBV24-1 combines with J gene TRBJ2-2, with TRBD2 matching over 9 bases. The length of the CDR3 is 16 residues. J gave up 3 bases and V 2 bases, and 3 bases lay outside the gene matches. CDR1 KGHDR and CDR2 SFDVKD come from the germline V gene. Written as DNA, the CDR3 is TGTGCCACCAGTGATTCTAGCGGGGAGCACACCGGGGAGCTGTTTTTT. Protein: CATSDSSGEHTGELFF.

This clone was seen only a few times. The V call is TRBV3-1 (or the pseudogene TRBV3-2), the J call TRBJ2-7, with TRBD1 as a possible D gene (5 bases). V lost 5 bases and J 2 bases, leaving 10 bases between the germline ends. The CDR3 is 13 amino acids. The germline V gene has CDR1 LGHDT and CDR2 YNNKEL (reference sequence). The CDR3, as DNA: TGTGCCAGCAGCAACAGGCCAGCCTACGAGCAGTACTTC. It yields the protein CASSNRPAYEQYF.

This chain connects TRBV4-2 to TRBJ2-1, with 7 bases identical to TRBD2. CDR1 LGHNA and CDR2 YNFKEQ come from the germline V gene. The CDR3 runs to 17 residues. V lost 1 base, J lost 1 base, and 7 bases stayed unmatched. This chain's CDR3 is CASSQGLDSGSYNEQFF. The CDR3 region has the DNA TGTGCCAGCAGCCAAGGGCTGGATAGCGGGTCCTACAATGAGCAGTTCTTC.

V is TRBV12-3 or TRBV12-4 and J is TRBJ2-7, with D perhaps matching TRBD1 (6 bases). The CDR3 totals 13 residues. V gave up 6 bases and J gave up 9 bases, with 18 bases separating them. The chain's CDR3 is CASSRGQTSGQYF. Written as DNA, the CDR3 is TGTGCCAGCAGCCGCGGACAGACCTCGGGGCAGTACTTC.

The chain couples TRBV7-9 to TRBJ1-5, with D uncertain. The CDR3 runs 12 residues. Germline V gene data show CDR1 as SEHNR and CDR2 as FQNEAQ (reference sequence). V was clipped by 4 bases and J by 6 bases, with 7 bases between them. CDR3 sequence reads: CASSSEVQPQHF. The DNA for the CDR3 is TGTGCCAGCAGCTCGGAGGTTCAGCCCCAGCATTTT.

The chain is built from TRBV13 and TRBJ2-3; the match to TRBD2 covers 10 bases. Germline values: CDR1 PRHDT, CDR2 FYEKMQ (reference sequence). This CDR3 comprises 16 residues. Trimming took 5 bases from V and 3 from J; bases not matched to a gene: 8. The CDR3 protein is CASSLLISGGTDTQYF. CDR3 DNA: TGTGCCAGCAGCCTCTTGATTAGCGGGGGGACAGATACGCAGTATTTT.

V and J are TRBV3-1 (or the pseudogene TRBV3-2) and TRBJ1-6; D possibly corresponds to TRBD1 (5 bases). This CDR3 spans 14 amino acids. V lost 3 bases and J lost 7, with 10 bases in between. Germline CDR1 is LGHDT and CDR2 is YNNKEL (reference sequence). CDR3 DNA sequence: TGTGCCAGCAGCCACGCAGGGTTAAATTCACCCCTCCACTTT. This codes for CASSHAGLNSPLHF.

This clone was seen only a few times. This chain connects TRBV19 to TRBJ1-1; 9 bases align to TRBD1. Trimming removed 5 bases from V and 2 bases from J; junction bases left unmatched: 15. The germline gives CDR1 LNHDA, CDR2 SQIVND (reference sequence). The CDR3 has 18 residues. CDR3: CASSQRWDRVPGNTEAFF. The CDR3 DNA reads TGTGCCAGTAGTCAGAGATGGGACAGGGTACCGGGAAACACTGAAGCTTTCTTT.

This chain connects TRBV9 to TRBJ1-6; D remains ambiguous. CDR1 SGDLS and CDR2 YYNGEE come from the germline V gene. This CDR3 is built from 16 residues. V dropped 2 bases and J dropped 9 bases, with 18 bases sitting between them. CDR3 in DNA: TGTGCCAGCAGCGTCTACAGTGCAAGGGAGAGTTCACCCCTCCACTTT. Its translation is CASSVYSARESSPLHF.

The chain carries TRBV19 and TRBJ2-1; 8 nucleotides align to TRBD2. Unmatched junction bases numbered 12, after V lost 5 bases and J lost 0 bases. This CDR3 spans 18 amino acids. Germline loops: CDR1 LNHDA, CDR2 SQIVND (reference sequence). The CDR3 protein is CASSSGVRLAFSYNEQFF. CDR3 in DNA: TGTGCCAGTAGTTCTGGTGTTCGACTAGCGTTCTCCTACAATGAGCAGTTCTTC.

The table lists this clone with a count of one. The chain uses TRBV19 and TRBJ2-2, with no clear D. V dropped 3 bases and J dropped 6 bases, with 11 bases sitting between them. The CDR3 contains 14 residues. Germline CDR1 reads LNHDA; CDR2 reads SQIVND (reference sequence). The CDR3 here is CASSIHTTSGELFF. The DNA of the CDR3 is TGTGCCAGTAGTATCCATACGACATCCGGGGAGCTGTTTTTT.

V is TRBV2 and J is TRBJ2-5; 9 bases map to TRBD1. The CDR3 loop spans 14 amino acids. The junction had 6 bases not matched to a gene; V was cut back by 5 bases and J by 5 bases. The germline gives CDR1 SNHLY, CDR2 FYNNEI. CDR3 DNA sequence: TGTGCCAGCAGTTCACAGGGGGCGTGGGAGACCCAGTACTTC. This encodes CASSSQGAWETQYF.

V and J are TRBV19 and TRBJ1-4; 7 bases are shared with TRBD1. The CDR3 totals 14 residues. Germline CDR1 LNHDA, CDR2 SQIVND (reference sequence). The J segment lost 4 bases and the V segment lost 4 bases, leaving 3 bases of the junction unmatched. The CDR3, as DNA: TGTGCCAGTAGTACACAGGGGTTTAATGAAAAACTGTTTTTT. Translation: CASSTQGFNEKLFF.

This rearrangement joins TRBV7-6 to TRBJ2-1; D perhaps matches TRBD2 (6 bases). The CDR3 has 14 amino acids. Germline CDR1 and CDR2: SGHVS and FNYEAQ. With 1 base removed from V and 5 bases from J, the gap between germline ends came to 9 bases. The DNA for the CDR3 is TGTGCCAGCAGCTTAGTTCAGCGGGACAATGAGCAGTTCTTC. It yields the protein CASSLVQRDNEQFF.

The chain joins TRBV6-5 to TRBJ2-1, with 15 bases aligning to TRBD2. Germline V gene data show CDR1 as MNHEY and CDR2 as SVGAGI. The V segment lost 7 bases and the J segment 6 bases; nucleotides outside the gene matches: 4. The CDR3 consists of 15 residues. In nucleotides, the CDR3 is TGTGCCAGCACCAGGACTAGCGGGGGGGCCAATGAGCAGTTCTTC. This translates into CASTRTSGGANEQFF.

This chain links TRBV24-1 with TRBJ1-2, with a tentative D call TRBD1 (6 bases). V was shortened by 4 bases and J by 6 bases, with 8 bases between the two germline ends. Looked up from germline, CDR1 is KGHDR and CDR2 is SFDVKD. The CDR3 has 12 amino acids. The CDR3 loop reads CATSDQGNGYTF. DNA for the CDR3: TGTGCCACCAGTGACCAGGGGAATGGCTACACCTTC.

The chain uses TRBV18 and TRBJ2-7; TRBD1 matches at 10 bases. Trimming removed 2 bases from V and 6 bases from J; junction bases left unmatched: 7. Per germline, CDR1 KGHSH and CDR2 LQKENI. The CDR3 runs to 15 residues. CDR3 region: CASSPFRDRGLEQYF. As DNA, the CDR3 is TGTGCCAGCTCACCATTCCGGGACAGGGGCCTCGAGCAGTACTTC.

CDR3 nucleotide sequence: TGTGCCAGCAGCCGACAACAGGGGAGTGAGCAGTTCTTC. Protein product: CASSRQQGSEQFF. The V call is TRBV7-9, the J call TRBJ2-1, with TRBD1 matching over 7 bases. The CDR3 is 13 amino acids. Germline V gene lookup returns CDR1 SEHNR and CDR2 FQNEAQ (reference sequence). J lost 9 bases, V lost 5 bases, and 7 bases had no gene match. Full variable domain (remainder filled in from reference TRBV7-9 and TRBJ2-1): DTGVSQNPRHKITKRGQNVTFRCDPISEHNRLYWYRQTLGQGPEFLTYFQNEAQLEKSRLLSDRFSAERPKGSFSTLEIQRTEQGDSAMYLCASSRQQGSEQFFGPGTRLTVL.

The chain couples TRBV19 to TRBJ2-2, with 11 bases aligning to TRBD2. Germline loops: CDR1 LNHDA, CDR2 SQIVND (reference sequence). This CDR3 has 18 amino acids. The J segment lost 2 bases and the V segment lost 6 bases, leaving 11 bases of the junction unmatched. The CDR3 is CASSLEDSGGANTGELFF. In DNA form, the CDR3 reads TGTGCCAGTAGCCTGGAGGATAGCGGGGGGGCTAACACCGGGGAGCTGTTTTTT.

The CDR3: CASSGRDRLRGELFF. The CDR3 DNA reads TGCGCCAGCAGCGGCCGGGACAGACTGCGGGGGGAGCTGTTTTTT. The V gene is TRBV5-1, the J gene TRBJ2-2; TRBD1 matches at 7 bases. J lost 8 bases, V lost 4 bases, and 11 bases had no gene match. Germline V gene lookup returns CDR1 SGHRS and CDR2 YFSETQ. The CDR3 covers 15 residues. Filled out from reference TRBV5-1 and TRBJ2-2, the complete variable domain reads KAGVTQTPRYLIKTRGQQVTLSCSPISGHRSVSWYQQTPGQGLQFLFEYFSETQRNKGNFPGRFSGRQFSNSRSEMNVSTLELGDSALYLCASSGRDRLRGELFFGEGSRLTVL.

The rearrangement uses TRBV14 and TRBJ1-1; D not resolved. Trimming took 11 bases from V and 1 from J, leaving 5 bases between them. Germline CDR1 SGHDN, CDR2 FVKESK. The CDR3 contains 10 residues. The CDR3 nucleotides are TGTGCCTCCGGGAACACTGAAGCTTTCTTT. This encodes CASGNTEAFF.